This T cell receptor beta chain is drawn from a study of regulatory and conventional T cells in RAG deficiency. Study results and caveats: In Omenn syndrome, sorted "Tregs" may be peripherally activated cells. Shannon entropy was markedly lower and Simpson indices higher in RAG-deficient patients than control T-cell subsets.

Conventional CD4+ T cells were sorted from blood as CD25-low CD127-high cells. Only in-frame clones appear in the TCRdb table, and some are missing; sequencing was by immunoSEQ multiplex PCR. The sample yields approximately 28,000 clones, about 95% seen once. The CDR3 totals 15 residues. J lost 0 bases, V lost 4 bases, and 5 bases had no gene match. Germline CDR1 and CDR2: SGHNT and YYREEE (reference sequence). Comment on this clone: The antigen is not known.

These data were likewise used in another study, on regulatory T cells. That work adds: Primers: 52 TRBV forward and 13 TRBJ reverse.

The chain uses TRBV5-4 and TRBJ1-1; TRBD1 matches at 8 bases. The sequence was obtained from a human donor in good health. Sample: CD25- CD4+ T cells sorted from blood. The CDR3 coding sequence is TGTGCCAGCAGCGGACCGGGACAGGTGAACACTGAAGCTTTCTTT. It translates to CASSGPGQVNTEAFF.